The 12 T cell receptor beta chains given below trace back to one sample, sequenced in a study of breast tumors, draining lymph nodes, adjacent tissues. TCRdb independently ran MiXCR on the multiplex PCR reads; one entry per CDR3 protein. This table has 50,000 to 55,000 distinct CDR3 sequences, roughly 39% appearing once. The specimen sequenced was breast tumor tissue. The receptors come from a female donor with breast cancer. Some clones in this sample may be carry-over from other donors' samples.

V gene TRBV10-3 combines with J gene TRBJ2-5, with 13 bases identical to TRBD2. The CDR3 has 15 residues. Trimming cost V 6 bases and J 4 bases; bases outside gene matches: 5. CDR1 ENHRY and CDR2 SYGVKD come from the germline V gene. This CDR3 reads CAISGTSGNGETQYF. For the CDR3, the DNA is TGTGCCATCAGCGGGACTAGCGGGAACGGAGAGACCCAGTACTTC.

This chain connects TRBV12-3 or TRBV12-4 to TRBJ1-5, with D unclear. Trimming removed 3 bases from V and 7 bases from J, with 7 bases in between. The CDR3 extends over 12 amino acids. DNA of the CDR3: TGTGCCAGCAGTTTGTGCGGGCAGCCCCAGCATTTT. The encoded protein is CASSLCGQPQHF.

Ten or more counts support this clonotype. The gene calls are TRBV27 and TRBJ1-5, with 10 bases that match TRBD1. In germline, CDR1 is MNHEY, CDR2 SMNVEV (reference sequence). CDR3 size: 14 residues. The junction had 4 bases not matched to a gene; V was cut back by 6 bases and J by 5 bases. The CDR3 spells CASSGQGGHQPQHF. The CDR3 nucleotides read TGTGCCAGCAGCGGACAGGGGGGTCATCAGCCCCAGCATTTT.

This clonotype has at least ten counts. The chain is built from TRBV19 and TRBJ2-3; 8 bases align to TRBD2. From germline, CDR1 is LNHDA and CDR2 SQIVND (reference sequence). The CDR3 consists of 15 residues. Losses at the gene ends were 3 bases for V and 4 bases for J; bases not matched to a gene: 6. CDR3 loop: CASSISSGSADTQYF. The DNA for the CDR3 is TGTGCCAGTAGTATTTCGAGCGGGAGCGCAGATACGCAGTATTTT.

This clonotype has more than one count but fewer than ten. The rearrangement joins TRBV6-1 to TRBJ1-3; D is unclear. CDR3 length: 16 residues. Germline V gives CDR1 MNHNS, CDR2 SASEGT. V lost 2 bases, J lost 2 bases, and 13 bases lay in between. Here the CDR3 reads CASSEQPHTPGNTIYF. CDR3 bases: TGTGCCAGCAGTGAACAACCACATACGCCTGGAAACACCATATATTTT.

This clonotype was counted ten times or more. CDR3 residues: CASSPWTSGPGGDEQFF. In DNA form, the CDR3 reads TGTGCCAGTAGTCCCTGGACTAGCGGGCCGGGTGGTGATGAGCAGTTCTTC. The V and J genes are TRBV19 and TRBJ2-1; 11 bases match TRBD2. CDR3 length equals 17 residues. The V gene's germline CDR1 is LNHDA and CDR2 SQIVND (reference sequence). Trimming at V came to 5 bases and at J to 8 bases, leaving 14 bases not matched to a gene.

This clonotype appeared many times. V and J are TRBV12-3 or TRBV12-4 and TRBJ1-5; D not resolved. The V end lost 2 bases, the J end lost 6 bases, and 2 bases lay between the germline ends. The CDR3 totals 11 residues. The DNA for the CDR3 is TGTGCCAGCAGTTTAAGTCAGCCCCAGCATTTT. This codes for CASSLSQPQHF.

Many counts were recorded for this clonotype. V usage is TRBV19 and J usage is TRBJ2-7, with 7 nucleotides matching TRBD1. The V gene end was trimmed by 9 bases and the J gene end by 4 bases; junction bases not matched to a gene: 6. The CDR3 contains 12 residues. Germline V gene lookup returns CDR1 LNHDA and CDR2 SQIVND (reference sequence). CDR3 DNA: TGTGCCAGGCCTCAGGGGGAGTACGAGCAGTACTTC. It translates to CARPQGEYEQYF.

The gene calls are TRBV7-9 and TRBJ1-6, with 10 bases fitting TRBD1. Germline V gives CDR1 SEHNR, CDR2 FQNEAQ (reference sequence). The CDR3 is made up of 15 amino acids. V was clipped by 4 bases and J by 10 bases; unmatched bases: 7. This CDR3 is CASSSGTGVKSPLHF. CDR3 bases: TGTGCCAGCAGCTCCGGGACAGGGGTTAAATCACCCCTCCACTTT.

This clonotype has a count of ten or more. The chain recombines TRBV6-2 or TRBV6-3 with TRBJ1-5, with D perhaps matching TRBD1 (5 bases). Per the germline V gene, CDR1 is MNHEY and CDR2 is SVGEGT. The CDR3 runs to 14 residues. V was cut by 5 bases and J by 0 bases, with 8 bases left in between. CDR3 protein: CASSQGYSNQPQHF. As DNA, the CDR3 is TGTGCCAGCAGTCAGGGTTATAGCAATCAGCCCCAGCATTTT.

This clonotype occurred many times. The chain employs TRBV2 and TRBJ1-5, with 11 bases lining up with TRBD1. The J segment lost 5 bases and the V segment lost 8 bases, leaving 32 bases of the junction unmatched. Per germline, CDR1 SNHLY and CDR2 FYNNEI. The CDR3 is 23 amino acids. The CDR3 nucleotides read TGTGCCAGCTTGAGGGACAGGGGGTTTGGTCCCTGGAGGAGCGTAACCCTCGATCAGCCCCAGCATTTT. Translated: CASLRDRGFGPWRSVTLDQPQHF.

The chain links TRBV15 to TRBJ2-7; 9 bases are a match to TRBD1. The CDR3 has 16 amino acids. Germline V gives CDR1 LNHNV, CDR2 YYDKDF (reference sequence). The trim removed 9 bases at V and 0 bases at J, leaving 12 bases unmatched. The CDR3 spells CATAGTGTFGSYEQYF. The CDR3, as DNA: TGTGCCACGGCCGGGACAGGGACATTCGGCTCCTACGAGCAGTACTTC.